These 27 T cell receptor beta chains originate from one sample sequenced in a study of blood T cell repertoires in COVID-19. TCRdb's copy holds only in-frame clones and misses some; the assay was immunoSEQ multiplex PCR. The table has over 100,000 clones, around three quarters seen once. The sample was peripheral blood. The receptors shown here come from a woman at least 80 years old with acute or convalescent COVID-19.

This clone was seen a handful of times. The J gene is TRBJ1-2, the V gene TRBV6-2 or TRBV6-3, with D hard to call. CDR3 length: 13 amino acids. Germline V gene lookup returns CDR1 MNHEY and CDR2 SVGEGT. V lost 4 bases and J lost 5, with 11 bases in between. CDR3 bases: TGTGCCAGCAGTTGGGGAGGGTCGTATGGCTACACCTTC. It translates to CASSWGGSYGYTF.

The rearrangement links TRBV5-1 to TRBJ2-7, with D possibly TRBD2 on 6 matching bases. This CDR3 contains 15 residues. Between the trimmed V and J ends, which lost 4 bases and 0 bases, there was a span of 14 bases. CDR1 and CDR2 from the germline V gene are SGHRS and YFSETQ. In DNA form, the CDR3 reads TGCGCCAGCAGCCTGGGACTCGAAAGCTCCTACGAGCAGTACTTC. This sequence encodes CASSLGLESSYEQYF.

The rearrangement uses TRBV9 and TRBJ1-3; D is ambiguous. Germline CDR1 and CDR2: SGDLS and YYNGEE. V shed 4 bases and J shed 8 bases, with 16 bases lying between them. This CDR3 contains 14 residues. The CDR3 DNA reads TGTGCCAGCAGCCTTAGAGGTATTGATGACACCATATATTTT. Its protein is CASSLRGIDDTIYF.

The genes are TRBV28 and TRBJ1-3, with D perhaps matching TRBD1 (5 bases). Looked up from germline, CDR1 is MDHEN and CDR2 is SYDVKM. This CDR3 spans 14 amino acids. Trimming removed 2 bases at V and 6 bases at J, with 11 bases between. CDR3 in amino acids: CASSLRAGINTIYF. In DNA, the CDR3 is TGTGCCAGCAGTTTAAGGGCAGGGATAAACACCATATATTTT.

This clone was recorded only once. The V call is TRBV10-3, the J call TRBJ1-5; D not resolved. The CDR3 covers 15 residues. The germline CDR1 and CDR2 sequences are ENHRY and SYGVKD. The V gene lost 0 bases and the J gene lost 7 bases, with 13 bases spanning the gap. The CDR3 region has the DNA TGTGCCATCAGTGAGTCAGGGAGGAGTGAACAGCCCCAGCATTTT. This gives the protein CAISESGRSEQPQHF.

This sequence joins TRBV19 and TRBJ2-1; 8 positions match TRBD2. The V gene end was trimmed by 6 bases and the J gene end by 4 bases; junction bases not matched to a gene: 8. Per the germline V gene, CDR1 is LNHDA and CDR2 is SQIVND (reference sequence). The CDR3 extends over 15 amino acids. DNA for the CDR3: TGTGCCAGTAGGGATTGGAGCGGGGGTTACAATGAGCAGTTCTTC. Translation: CASRDWSGGYNEQFF.

This chain joins TRBV7-9 and TRBJ1-2, with D possibly TRBD1 on 5 matching bases. V was clipped by 1 base and J by 12 bases, with 12 bases between them. The CDR3 length is 12 residues. Germline assignment: CDR1 SEHNR and CDR2 FQNEAQ (reference sequence). For the CDR3, the DNA is TGTGCCAGCAGCTTAGAGGAGGGGAGACACACCTTC. This sequence encodes CASSLEEGRHTF.

The rearrangement uses TRBV5-1 and TRBJ2-5; 7 positions agree with TRBD2. Trimming at V came to 0 bases and at J to 5 bases, leaving 7 bases not matched to a gene. CDR1 is SGHRS, CDR2 YFSETQ, per germline. The CDR3 is 15 residues long. This CDR3 reads CASSLERGWGETQYF. The CDR3 DNA is TGCGCCAGCAGCTTGGAGCGGGGATGGGGGGAGACCCAGTACTTC.

The chain employs TRBV6-5 and TRBJ1-1, with 8 bases fitting TRBD1. V dropped 2 bases and J dropped 7; count of bases not matched to a gene: 6. The CDR3 contains 14 residues. Germline CDR1 reads MNHEY; CDR2 reads SVGAGI. CDR3 in DNA: TGTGCCAGCAGTTACCGGACAGGGAGAATTGAAGCTTTCTTT. This sequence encodes CASSYRTGRIEAFF.

The V and J genes are TRBV30 and TRBJ1-3; D is ambiguous. The CDR3 sequence is 16 residues long. Germline CDR1 is GTSNPN and CDR2 is SVGIG (reference sequence). V lost 1 base to trimming and J lost 0 bases, with 13 bases between them. The CDR3 nucleotides read TGTGCCTGGAGTGGATATGACGGGAACTCTGGAAACACCATATATTTT. Translated: CAWSGYDGNSGNTIYF.

The chain combines TRBV5-8 with TRBJ1-6; D gene unclear. Deletions cut 2 bases from V and 6 bases from J, with 12 bases between. This CDR3 has 15 residues. Germline V gene data show CDR1 as SGHTS and CDR2 as YDEGEE. CDR3 residues: CASSFDTPSNSPLHF. The CDR3, as DNA: TGTGCCAGCAGCTTCGACACCCCAAGTAATTCACCCCTCCACTTT.

The DNA for the CDR3 is TGTGCCAGCAGCCCGCAGGGGGTGGAGAACTATGGCTACACCTTC. Encoded protein: CASSPQGVENYGYTF. J is TRBJ1-2 and V is TRBV7-9, with TRBD1 identical over 7 bases. CDR1 is SEHNR, CDR2 FQNEAQ, per germline (reference sequence). After removal of 5 bases from V and 2 bases from J, the junction contained 8 bases not matched to a gene. The length of the CDR3 is 15 residues.

This chain uses TRBV11-1 with TRBJ2-7; 8 nucleotides align to TRBD1. Germline V gene sequence: CDR1 SGHAT, CDR2 FQDESV (reference sequence). V gave up 4 bases and J gave up 6 bases; unmatched junction bases: 8. CDR3 size: 14 residues. CDR3 loop: CASSSQGELLEQYF. The CDR3 region has the DNA TGTGCCAGCAGCTCACAGGGGGAATTGCTCGAGCAGTACTTC.

The table lists this clone with a count of one. The chain carries TRBV4-1 and TRBJ2-1; 12 bases agree with TRBD2. The CDR3 is 19 residues long. Unmatched junction bases numbered 13, after V lost 3 bases and J lost 4 bases. Germline V CDR1 and CDR2: MGHRA, YSYEKL. CDR3 sequence: CASSQPLLAGGLQYNEQFF. CDR3 DNA sequence: TGCGCCAGCAGCCAGCCATTGCTAGCGGGGGGGCTTCAATACAATGAGCAGTTCTTC.

The chain couples TRBV6-5 to TRBJ2-7, with D perhaps matching TRBD1 (6 bases). V lost 8 bases to trimming and J lost 3 bases, with 20 bases between them. This CDR3 is built from 15 residues. Germline V gene lookup returns CDR1 MNHEY and CDR2 SVGAGI. The CDR3 sequence is CASLPGTLNYYEQYF. The CDR3 region has the DNA TGTGCCAGCCTTCCCGGGACACTAAACTACTACGAGCAGTACTTC.

V is TRBV6-5 and J is TRBJ1-1, with D uncertain. V shed 2 bases and J shed 4 bases, with 11 bases lying between them. The CDR3 totals 14 residues. Germline values: CDR1 MNHEY, CDR2 SVGAGI. The CDR3 spells CASSYTQRSTEAFF. DNA of the CDR3: TGTGCCAGCAGTTACACACAGCGGTCCACTGAAGCTTTCTTT.

The CDR3 nucleotides are TGTGCCAGCCCACCAGAAGAAGACGAGCAGTACTTC. Protein sequence: CASPPEEDEQYF. The chain couples TRBV21-1 to TRBJ2-7; TRBD1 is taken as the D call from the table, unchecked against the DNA. TRBV21-1 is marked as a pseudogene. The CDR3 totals 12 residues.

A few counts support this clone. The chain carries TRBV10-3 and TRBJ1-6; 7 nucleotides line up with TRBD1. The germline V gene has CDR1 ENHRY and CDR2 SYGVKD. This CDR3 region has 13 residues. The V gene end was trimmed by 6 bases and the J gene end by 5 bases; junction bases not matched to a gene: 1. Here the CDR3 reads CAISGTDNSPLHF. The DNA of the CDR3 is TGTGCCATCAGCGGGACAGATAATTCACCCCTCCACTTT.

The chain employs TRBV29-1 and TRBJ1-3; no clear D. This CDR3 is 16 amino acids long. Germline assignment: CDR1 SQVTM and CDR2 ANQGSEA. V lost 3 bases and J lost 3, with 18 bases in between. CDR3 nucleotides: TGCAGCGTTGACAACCCCCAGGAGACTATTGGAAACACCATATATTTT. Translated: CSVDNPQETIGNTIYF.

The chain joins TRBV2 to TRBJ2-1; the D gene is possibly TRBD1 (6 bases). There are 13 residues in the CDR3. Germline loops: CDR1 SNHLY, CDR2 FYNNEI. The V gene lost 11 bases and the J gene lost 4 bases, with 15 bases spanning the gap. The CDR3 reads CAGILDRYNEQFF. The CDR3 nucleotides are TGTGCCGGGATACTGGACAGATACAATGAGCAGTTCTTC. Full variable domain (remainder filled in from reference TRBV2 and TRBJ2-1): EPEVTQTPSHQVTQMGQEVILRCVPISNHLYFYWYRQILGQKVEFLVSFYNNEISEKSEIFDDQFSVERPDGSNFTLKIRSTKLEDSAMYFCAGILDRYNEQFFGPGTRLTVL.

The rearrangement uses TRBV2 and TRBJ2-7, with D perhaps matching TRBD2 (6 bases). Per the germline V gene, CDR1 is SNHLY and CDR2 is FYNNEI. This CDR3 has 15 residues. V gave up 8 bases and J gave up 2 bases, with 19 bases separating them. CDR3 amino acids: CASGPGQGGPYEQYF. CDR3 sequence (DNA): TGTGCCAGCGGACCCGGCCAGGGAGGACCCTACGAGCAGTACTTC.

The V call is TRBV6-5, the J call TRBJ1-1, with a tentative D call TRBD1 (6 bases). There are 13 residues in the CDR3. Deletions cut 2 bases from V and 6 bases from J, with 10 bases between. Germline V gene data show CDR1 as MNHEY and CDR2 as SVGAGI. The CDR3 loop is CASSYGPGAEAFF. The CDR3 DNA reads TGTGCCAGCAGTTACGGTCCAGGGGCTGAAGCTTTCTTT.

The chain has TRBV19 and TRBJ2-1; no firm D call. The V gene's germline CDR1 is LNHDA and CDR2 SQIVND (reference sequence). V gave up 3 bases and J gave up 1 base, with 10 bases separating them. The CDR3 runs to 15 residues. The CDR3, as DNA: TGTGCCAGTAGTATTCAGTTTGCTTCCTACAATGAGCAGTTCTTC. It codes for CASSIQFASYNEQFF. The full variable domain, with the rest looked up from reference TRBV19 and TRBJ2-1, is DGGITQSPKYLFRKEGQNVTLSCEQNLNHDAMYWYRQDPGQGLRLIYYSQIVNDFQKGDIAEGYSVSREKKESFPLTVTSAQKNPTAFYLCASSIQFASYNEQFFGPGTRLTVL.

The J gene is TRBJ1-3, the V gene TRBV12-5; no clear D. Germline CDR1 and CDR2: LGHNT and FRNRAP. V shed 2 bases and J shed 0 bases, with 23 bases lying between them. The CDR3 totals 20 residues. The DNA for the CDR3 is TGTGCTAGTGGTTTGAGCCATCGAGGACGGGGAGGCTTCTCTGGAAACACCATATATTTT. It codes for CASGLSHRGRGGFSGNTIYF. Drawing the rest from reference TRBV12-5 and TRBJ1-3, the complete variable domain is DARVTQTPRHKVTEMGQEVTMRCQPILGHNTVFWYRQTMMQGLELLAYFRNRAPLDDSGMPKDRFSAEMPDATLATLKIQPSEPRDSAVYFCASGLSHRGRGGFSGNTIYFGEGSWLTVV.

The genes are TRBV5-8 and TRBJ1-6; D is unresolved. CDR1 SGHTS and CDR2 YDEGEE come from the germline V gene. Trimming took 4 bases from V and 5 from J, leaving 16 bases between them. The CDR3 is 16 amino acids. The CDR3 DNA sequence: TGTGCCAGCAGCCGGGAGGCAGGCCTAAATAATTCACCCCTCCACTTT. This gives the protein CASSREAGLNNSPLHF.

The chain couples TRBV11-2 to TRBJ1-3; D not certain. Germline V lookup: CDR1 SGHAT, CDR2 FQNNGV. This CDR3 is 14 amino acids long. Trimming pared 1 base from V and 0 bases from J, leaving 4 bases between. The CDR3 here is CASSLGSSGNTIYF. CDR3 coding DNA: TGTGCCAGCAGCTTAGGGAGCTCTGGAAACACCATATATTTT.

The chain recombines TRBV7-2 with TRBJ1-2; a weak D match, TRBD1 (6 bases). This CDR3 is built from 15 residues. CDR1 is SGHTA, CDR2 FQGNSA, per germline. V was cut by 2 bases and J by 7 bases, with 17 bases left in between. Here the CDR3 DNA reads TGTGCCAGCAGCTTACCATACCGGGACACACGTGGCTACACCTTC. Translating gives CASSLPYRDTRGYTF.